The source of this T cell receptor (beta chain) is a study of molecular identifiers for immune sequencing clone quantification. In germline, CDR1 is SGHVS, CDR2 FNYEAQ. V gave up 5 bases and J gave up 12 bases, with 20 bases separating them. CDR3 size: 14 residues. TCRdb re-called the PCR reads through MiXCR, storing one row per CDR3 protein. The sample yields 460,000 or so distinct CDR3 sequences, around 21% seen once. General study points: Clones above 20 RNA copies contained over 97% of effector molecules and under 1% of naive molecules.

Details on this clonotype: Its antigen remains unidentified.

The rearrangement joins TRBV7-6 to TRBJ1-5, with a tentative D call TRBD1 (5 bases). Sequencing was done on a sample of naive CD8+ T cells from blood, with Jurkat cell RNA spiked in. Subset noted: FACS-sorted CD8+CD4-CCR7+CD45RA+ naive T cells. This TCR derives from a human donor in good health. Some libraries in this study had Jurkat cell RNA spiked in. CDR3 in DNA: TGTGCCAGCAGCCCCGGGACGGCTCCTGAACACCAGCATTTT. Its protein product is CASSPGTAPEHQHF.